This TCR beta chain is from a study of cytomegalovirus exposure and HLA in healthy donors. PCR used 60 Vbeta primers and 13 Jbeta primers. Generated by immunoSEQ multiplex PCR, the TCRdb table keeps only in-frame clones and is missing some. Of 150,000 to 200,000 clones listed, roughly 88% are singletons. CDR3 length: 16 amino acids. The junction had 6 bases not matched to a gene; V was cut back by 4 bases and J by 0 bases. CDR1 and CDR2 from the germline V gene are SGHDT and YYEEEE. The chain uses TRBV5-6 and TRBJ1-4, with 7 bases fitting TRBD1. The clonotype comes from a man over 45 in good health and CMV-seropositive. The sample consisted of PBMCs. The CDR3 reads CASSLRDRATNEKLFF. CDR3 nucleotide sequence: TGTGCCAGCAGCCTCCGGGACAGAGCAACTAATGAAAAACTGTTTTTT.